This T cell receptor beta chain was sequenced during a study of T cells in Graves' hyperthyroidism and ophthalmopathy. At the level of the study: Sampling of peripheral blood happened at initial diagnosis, prior to any treatment.

Stable Graves' hyperthyroidism denoted no ophthalmopathy progression over 18 months. Reasons for excluding patients were uncontrolled infection, other autoimmune disease, pregnancy or lactation. Extraction of PBMCs used 9 to 10 ml of fresh peripheral blood. V was clipped by 5 bases and J by 5 bases, with 21 bases between them. From germline, CDR1 is MDHEN and CDR2 SYDVKM. This CDR3 is built from 16 residues. This clonotype was counted at least ten times. Regions amplified from RNA transcripts were the TCR beta CDR3 regions. A first-round RT-PCR of the TCR CDR3 used the HTBI primer set. TCRdb reprocessed the multiplex PCR reads via MiXCR and lists one record per CDR3 protein. The sample holds about 350,000 distinct CDR3 sequences, around 14% seen once.

The rearrangement joins TRBV28 to TRBJ1-2, with D possibly matching TRBD1 (6 bases). Sequences were obtained from blood. The receptor comes from a woman aged 25 to 39 with Graves' hyperthyroidism. DNA of the CDR3: TGTGCCAGCAGTCAGGCCCGGGACACGGAGTTGTATGGCTACACCTTC. Its translation: CASSQARDTELYGYTF.